This T cell receptor (beta chain) is drawn from a study of cytomegalovirus exposure and HLA in healthy donors. The germline V gene encodes CDR1 KGHSH and CDR2 LQKENI. This CDR3 contains 15 residues. Primers: 60 Vbeta forward and 13 Jbeta reverse. Method: immunoSEQ multiplex PCR; TCRdb's copy keeps in-frame clones and lacks some. The data contain roughly 70,000 clones, 75% to 90% of them seen just once; the ten biggest clones take up roughly an eighth. For this clone: One end of the junction varies from germline; a read error may be responsible.

This receptor was taken from a woman aged 25 to 39 in good health and CMV-seropositive. Sequences were obtained from PBMCs. The V and J genes are TRBV18 and TRBJ2-7; 11 bases are a match to TRBD1. CDR3 protein: CASSPRTGGTHEQYF. In nucleotides, the CDR3 is TGTGCCAGCTCTCCACGGACAGGGGGCACCCACGAGCAGTACTTC.